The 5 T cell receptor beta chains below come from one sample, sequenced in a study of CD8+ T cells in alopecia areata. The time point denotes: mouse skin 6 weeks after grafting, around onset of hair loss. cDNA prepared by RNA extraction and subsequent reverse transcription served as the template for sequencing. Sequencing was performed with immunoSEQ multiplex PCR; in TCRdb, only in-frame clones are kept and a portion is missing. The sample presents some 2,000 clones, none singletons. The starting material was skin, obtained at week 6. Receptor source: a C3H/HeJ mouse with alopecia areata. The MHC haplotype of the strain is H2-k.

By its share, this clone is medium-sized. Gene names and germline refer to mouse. CDR3 bases read: TGTGCTAGCAGTGATGACTGGGGGGGCGAAGAC. Amino acids: CASSDDWGGED. The full CDR3 protein is CASSDDWGGEDTQYF. The chain employs TRBV17 and TRBJ2-5; 12 bases fit TRBD2. The CDR3 end lies 4 residues beyond the end of the read and is filled in from the germline J gene. Germline CDR1 MNHDT, CDR2 YYDKIL. This CDR3 has 15 residues.

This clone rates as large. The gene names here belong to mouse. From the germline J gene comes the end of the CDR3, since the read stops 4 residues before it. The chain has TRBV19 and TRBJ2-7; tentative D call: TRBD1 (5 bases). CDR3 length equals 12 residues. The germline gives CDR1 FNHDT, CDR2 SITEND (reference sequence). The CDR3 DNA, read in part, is TGTGCCAGCAGTCCCCGACAGTAT. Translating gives CASSPRQY. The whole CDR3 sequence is CASSPRQYEQYF.

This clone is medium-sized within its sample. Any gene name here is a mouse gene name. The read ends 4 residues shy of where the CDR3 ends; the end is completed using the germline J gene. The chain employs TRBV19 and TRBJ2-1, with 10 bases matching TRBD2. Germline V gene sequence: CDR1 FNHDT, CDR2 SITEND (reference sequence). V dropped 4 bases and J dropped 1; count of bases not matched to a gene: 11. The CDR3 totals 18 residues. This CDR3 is CASSENSLGGRNYAEQFF. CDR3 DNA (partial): TGTGCCAGCAGTGAAAACTCCCTGGGGGGGCGAAACTATGCT.

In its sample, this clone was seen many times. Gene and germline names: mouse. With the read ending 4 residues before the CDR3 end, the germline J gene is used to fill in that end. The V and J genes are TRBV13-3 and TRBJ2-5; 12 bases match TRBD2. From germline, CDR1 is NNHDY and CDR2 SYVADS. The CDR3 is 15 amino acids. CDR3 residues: CASSPGTGGLDTQYF. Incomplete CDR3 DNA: TGTGCCAGCAGTCCCGGGACTGGGGGGCTAGAC. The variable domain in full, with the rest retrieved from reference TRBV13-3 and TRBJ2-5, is EAAVTQSPRSKVAVTGGKVTLSCHQTNNHDYMYWYRQDTGHGLRLIHYSYVADSTEKGDIPDGYKASRPSQENFSLILELASLSQTAVYFCASSPGTGGLDTQYFGPGTRLLVL.

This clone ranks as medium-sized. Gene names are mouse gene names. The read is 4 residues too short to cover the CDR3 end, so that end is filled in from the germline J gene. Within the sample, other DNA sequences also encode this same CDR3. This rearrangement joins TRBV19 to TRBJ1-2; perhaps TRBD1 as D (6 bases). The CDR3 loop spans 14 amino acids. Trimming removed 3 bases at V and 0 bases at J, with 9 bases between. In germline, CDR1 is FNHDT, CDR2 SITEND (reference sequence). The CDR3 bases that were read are TGTGCCAGCAGTACGGACAGAGCAAACTCC. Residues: CASSTDRANS. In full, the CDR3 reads CASSTDRANSDYTF. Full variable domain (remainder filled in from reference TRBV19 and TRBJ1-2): GGIITQTPKFLIGQEGQKLTLKCQQNFNHDTMYWYRQDSGKGLRLIYYSITENDLQKGDLSEGYDASREKKSSFSLTVTSAQKNEMAVFLCASSTDRANSDYTFGSGTRLLVI.